This T cell receptor beta chain was captured by sequencing in a study of molecular identifiers for immune sequencing clone quantification (dated by TCRdb to about 2018). Regarding the study in general: In a replicate experiment, RNA from around 20,000 or 100,000 naive CD8 T cells was split into five aliquots, four of which were sequenced. This methods study benchmarked molecular-identifier clustering-based TCR repertoire sequencing (MIDCIRS) and TCR RNA copy counting, using CD8 T cells to do so. Findings and caveats that apply to the study as a whole: In CMV-specific effector cells, clones with more than 20 RNA copies accounted for over 97% of molecules, whereas in naive cells such clones accounted for under 1%. Highly expanded clone sizes could be underestimated if identical TCR molecules share a barcode. Even against a background of about a million naive CD8 T cells, spiked-in Jurkat TCR RNA amounting to a single cell's worth was reported to be detectable. When barcode sub-clustering was not used, chimeric consensus sequences inflated TCR diversity, with chimeras reaching as high as 47%. The naive libraries included spiked-in Jurkat TCR RNA (roughly nine copies' worth), and this Jurkat TCR RNA is not part of the donor repertoire. Approximately 2.7 recovered TCR RNA copies per cell were obtained by modeling, versus approximately 9 by digital PCR, implying a capture efficiency of 30% to 35%.

Libraries of naive CD8 T cells were built from anywhere between about 19,000 and 1,000,000 sorted cells, with 10%, 30% or 50% of the purified RNA used. On a BD FACSAria II, naive CD8 T cells were FACS-sorted as CD8+CD4-CCR7+CD45RA+ and collected into RLT Plus buffer. Detection sensitivity was tested by spiking Jurkat RNA equal to fewer than twelve TCR copies' worth into samples containing roughly 17,000-1,100,000 naive CD8 T cells. Enrichment of CD8 T cells was done with RosetteSep CD8+ T Cell Enrichment Cocktail plus Ficoll-Paque, and ACK red cell lysis came afterward. A note on this clonotype: This receptor's antigen is unknown. It has no much larger one-base neighbor in the sample; base qualities were not kept.

The library was generated by PCR. Reads for this sample came from an Illumina HiSeq 4000. Bulk TCR libraries were made following a previously described method, with the TCR primers given in Table S5. The Qiagen AllPrep DNA/RNA kit was used to purify total RNA. Before analysis, reads from multiple sequencing runs of one library were combined. The authors' pipeline ran thus. Reads were retained only if an exact TCR constant sequence was present, and the retained reads were trimmed to 150 nt and grouped according to their 12-nt molecular barcodes. Within each barcode group, reads were sub-clustered at a 15% Levenshtein threshold, and quality-weighted consensus sequences were built per RNA molecule. Non-functional sequences were excluded, and lower-count sequences lying one edit away from another sequence were also excluded. Based on a fit of two negative binomial distributions, barcode sub-clusters having less than 20% of the maximum read count were discarded. TCRdb reprocessed the public reads (quality trimming at Q25 with fastp, clone calling with MiXCR) and kept in-frame beta chains. One record per CDR3 amino acid sequence lists the most common genes and DNA. The V and J calls, along with clone size, are taken from TCRdb and not from the paper's own processing. The sample table shows some 93,000 distinct CDR3 sequences, and around 23% are seen once. The biggest ten clones account for 1% to 1.2% of the sample.

V is pruned by 7 bases and J by 6 bases, leaving 14 bases of the junction without a gene match. CDR1 and CDR2 were assigned from the germline V gene (reference sequence) as SEHNR and FQNEAQ. The CDR3 runs 16 residues from the cysteine to the phenylalanine. The DNA shown is the 48-base CDR3, in frame from base 1. The sequencing sample was made of naive CD8+ T cells from blood, with Jurkat cell RNA spiked in. This specimen's cell subset or site label, interpreted: FACS-sorted CD8+CD4-CCR7+CD45RA+ naive T cells. This sequence originates from a human donor in good health. Some libraries in this study had Jurkat cell RNA spiked in. The receptor chain draws on TRBV7-9 and TRBJ2-1, with 8 bases matching TRBD2. The CDR3 sequence is CASKGLREEKSNEQFF. The nucleotide sequence reads as follows: TGTGCCAGCAAGGGACTGCGGGAGGAAAAGAGCAATGAGCAGTTCTTC. Here the CDR3 is joined to the reference TRBV7-9 and TRBJ2-1 genes, and the full variable domain is: DTGVSQNPRHKITKRGQNVTFRCDPISEHNRLYWYRQTLGQGPEFLTYFQNEAQLEKSRLLSDRFSAERPKGSFSTLEIQRTEQGDSAMYLCASKGLREEKSNEQFFGPGTRLTVL.